This T cell receptor beta chain was profiled in a study of blood T cells in healthy people across ages. The trim removed 6 bases at V and 4 bases at J, leaving 8 bases unmatched. The CDR3 has 14 amino acids. Germline CDR1 reads MNHEY; CDR2 reads SVGEGT. The study's findings and limits: TCR beta diversity, measured per million T cells, fell in a roughly linear way with age. It was found that TCR beta diversity correlated strongly with the percentage of naive T cells. Shifts in expanded clonotypes may have been confounded by donor CMV status, which was unknown. Higher diversity and more naive CD4+ cells were features of long-lived donors, compared to aged donors.

Next came a second PCR, run for roughly 6 to 11 cycles, which used a sample-barcoded 5' primer along with a J-beta primer mix. A single record per CDR3 protein comes from TCRdb applying MiXCR to the 5' RACE reads. The data show 700,000 to 800,000 distinct CDR3 sequences, roughly 43% seen once. A note on this clonotype: Antigen: not known.

This TCR was sampled from a woman aged 60 to 75 in good health. The source material was blood. V gene TRBV6-2 or TRBV6-3 combines with J gene TRBJ1-1; TRBD1 matches 7 bases. CDR3 DNA: TGTGCCAGCAGAAGACAGGGAACAGGCACTGAAGCTTTCTTT. Translating gives CASRRQGTGTEAFF.